Below, 6 T cell receptor beta chains from the same sample are listed, as sequenced in a study of cytomegalovirus exposure and HLA in healthy donors. Sequencing used immunoSEQ multiplex PCR; TCRdb keeps in-frame clones, though not all of them. The table records 150,000 to 200,000 clones, about nine tenths of them present only once. Sequenced: PBMCs. The receptor set was obtained from a woman between 18 and 30 years old in good health and CMV-seropositive.

V gene TRBV2 combines with J gene TRBJ2-5; unclear D gene. The germline V and J ends were trimmed by 3 bases and 4 bases, with 9 bases remaining between them. Germline CDR1 SNHLY, CDR2 FYNNEI. The CDR3 totals 13 residues. CDR3 amino acids: CASSDLVGETQYF. The CDR3 DNA follows: TGTGCCAGCAGTGACCTAGTGGGAGAGACCCAGTACTTC.

J is TRBJ2-6 and V is TRBV7-3, with D tentatively TRBD2 (6 bases). Germline CDR1 and CDR2: SGHTA and FQGTGA. V dropped 2 bases and J dropped 1 base, with 12 bases sitting between them. The length of the CDR3 is 17 residues. CDR3 residues: CASSLVSGSSGANVLTF. CDR3 bases: TGTGCCAGCAGCTTAGTTAGCGGATCTTCTGGGGCCAACGTCCTGACTTTC.

The CDR3 sequence: CASSSRGPGYTF. CDR3 DNA: TGTGCCAGCAGCTCTAGGGGGCCTGGCTACACCTTC. The V and J genes are TRBV7-2 and TRBJ1-2; 7 nucleotides match TRBD1. The CDR3 length is 12 residues. Germline CDR1 SGHTA, CDR2 FQGNSA. V shed 4 bases and J 7 bases; nucleotides not matched to a gene: 3.

The rearrangement uses TRBV5-1 and TRBJ2-5; D is ambiguous. Trimming shortened V by 7 bases and J by 3 bases, and 19 bases separated the two germline ends. The CDR3 length is 15 residues. Germline V CDR1 and CDR2: SGHRS, YFSETQ. This CDR3 reads CASALFGVNKETQYF. CDR3 DNA: TGCGCCAGCGCCCTATTCGGAGTTAACAAAGAGACCCAGTACTTC.

The chain links TRBV9 to TRBJ2-3; TRBD2 agrees at 7 bases. The trim removed 1 base at V and 2 bases at J, leaving 10 bases unmatched. There are 17 residues in the CDR3. Germline V gene lookup returns CDR1 SGDLS and CDR2 YYNGEE. The CDR3 is CASSVMASGRITDTQYF. In DNA, the CDR3 is TGTGCCAGCAGCGTAATGGCTAGCGGTCGAATCACAGATACGCAGTATTTT.

This rearrangement joins TRBV7-2 to TRBJ1-5; D is unresolved. Trimming took 5 bases from V and 0 from J, leaving 5 bases between them. Germline-derived CDR1 and CDR2 are SGHTA and FQGNSA. This CDR3 contains 13 residues. DNA for the CDR3: TGTGCCAGCAGCACAAATAGCAATCAGCCCCAGCATTTT. This gives the protein CASSTNSNQPQHF.